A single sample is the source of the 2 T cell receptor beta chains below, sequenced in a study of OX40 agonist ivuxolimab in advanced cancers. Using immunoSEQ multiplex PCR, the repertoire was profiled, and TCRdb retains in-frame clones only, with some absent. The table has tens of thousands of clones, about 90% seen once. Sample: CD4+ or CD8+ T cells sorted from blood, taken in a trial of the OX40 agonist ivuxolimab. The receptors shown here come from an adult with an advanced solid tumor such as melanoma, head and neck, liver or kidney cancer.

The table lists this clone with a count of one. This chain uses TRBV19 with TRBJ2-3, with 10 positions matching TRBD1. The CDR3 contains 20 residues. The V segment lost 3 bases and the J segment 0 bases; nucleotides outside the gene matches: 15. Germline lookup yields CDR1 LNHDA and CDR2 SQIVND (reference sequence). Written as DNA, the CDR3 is TGTGCCAGTAGTATCTCCCAACTAGACAGGGGGCTTGGGAGCACAGATACGCAGTATTTT. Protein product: CASSISQLDRGLGSTDTQYF.

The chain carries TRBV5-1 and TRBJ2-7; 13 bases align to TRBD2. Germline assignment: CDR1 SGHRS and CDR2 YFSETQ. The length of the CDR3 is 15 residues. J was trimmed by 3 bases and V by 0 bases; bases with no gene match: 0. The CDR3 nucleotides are TGCGCCAGCAGCTTGGGGACTAGCGGGAGCTACGAGCAGTACTTC. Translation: CASSLGTSGSYEQYF.